This entry is about one TCR beta chain. The antigen remains undetermined. Researchers ran the PCR with 60 Vbeta and 13 Jbeta primers. The protocol was immunoSEQ multiplex PCR, while the TCRdb copy is restricted to in-frame clones and leaves out a portion. This listing includes just over 150,000 clones. The CDR3 totals 15 residues. Germline CDR1 is SGHNT and CDR2 is YYREEE (reference sequence). V shed 6 bases, J shed 7 bases, and the junction held 14 bases outside the gene matches. The data originate from a study of cytomegalovirus exposure and HLA in healthy donors. General observations from the study: HLA alleles showed associations with some 17,000 TCR beta sequences in a later analysis, at a 0.05 false discovery rate.

This sequence joins TRBV5-4 and TRBJ1-2, with TRBD1 identical over 8 bases. Material for sequencing was PBMCs. This TCR was recovered from a woman aged 55-70 years in good health and CMV-seronegative. CDR3 loop: CASTNPGTGIPGYTF. CDR3 sequence (DNA): TGTGCCAGCACTAACCCCGGGACAGGTATCCCTGGCTACACCTTC.